The present entry profiles one T cell receptor (beta chain) with its context. There is no known antigen for this receptor. The input lacks base qualities; no much larger clone sits a single base away. The patients picked for sequencing were ones in whom flow cytometry had shown an expansion of CD8+CD57+ cells. Severe acquired aplastic anemia was diagnosed in all patients according to International Study of Aplastic Anemia and Agranulocytosis and Camitta criteria. Patients had received no therapy at the time of blood sampling. The study deep-sequenced TCR repertoires of sorted CD4+ and CD8+ blood T cells from severe aplastic anemia patients and healthy subjects. In the USA, patient enrollment took place under clinicaltrials.gov protocols 00001620, 01623167, 00001397, 00071045, 00081523 and 00961064. Ficoll-Paque density gradient centrifugation was used to isolate peripheral blood mononuclear cells. Before DNA extraction, CD4+ and CD8+ T cells were sorted by FACS or by magnetic beads.

The data belong to a study of CD8+CD57+ T cells in acquired aplastic anemia (dated 2018 in TCRdb). General notes on the study: DNA extracted from sorted CD4+ and CD8+ cells had a mean of about 3.2 ug, with a range of roughly 0.17 to 27.4 ug. CD8+CD57+ expansion was defined as a frequency above the mean frequency observed in healthy subjects.

There are 13 amino acids in the CDR3, from cysteine to phenylalanine inclusive. The entry retains the CDR3 DNA only, 39 bases that are in frame from base 1. From the germline V gene, CDR1 is SGHTS and CDR2 is YDEGEE. Between the V and J ends, shortened by 0 bases and 7 bases respectively, the junction contains 8 bases. Overall results and qualifications from the work: CD8+ Simpson's diversity did not differ significantly between patients and healthy controls (P=0.060). Around 27 CD8+ CDR3 sequences were found in both patients and controls but appeared to be highly expressed in patients and within the immunodominant clones of the patients.

Genomic DNA was used as template for profiling of TCR beta VDJ combinations and CDR3 sequences. An Illumina HiSeq 2000 was used for TCR repertoire sequencing. Concerning the study's data processing: Repertoire assessment relied on Simpson's diversity index, CDR3 size and DJ length profiles, and TRBV/TRBJ rearrangement plots. The immunodominant clone was defined as the most abundant DNA sequence in deep sequencing data. CDR3 amino acid sequences were screened for sharing across subjects and were compared with published repertoires and the VDJdb database. Using fastp trimming at Q25 and MiXCR clonotype assembly, TCRdb reanalyzed the public sequencing data and kept in-frame beta chains. Identical CDR3 proteins give one entry, which carries the most common genes and DNA. TCRdb assigned the V and J calls; the authors' analysis was not used. In all, the sample holds roughly 290,000 distinct CDR3 sequences, and about three fifths of those were seen once. The top ten clonotypes cover 1.3% of the sample.

Here the chain combines TRBV5-8 and TRBJ2-1, with an unclear D gene assignment. Sequenced material: sorted CD4+, CD8+, or CD8+CD57+ T cells (not recorded which) from PBMCs. This TCR derives from a human donor with aplastic anemia. CDR3 loop: CASSLESVNEQFF. At the DNA level, the sequence is TGTGCCAGCAGCTTGGAATCCGTAAATGAGCAGTTCTTC.